This TCR beta chain was identified during a study of shared clonotypes between healthy human individuals (TCRdb year 2020). For context, the study as a whole: The cohort comprised a couple of women and three men aged 18 to 49 years. For each donor, CD4 naive and CD4 memory were each given three plates, CD8 naive was given two plates, and CD8 memory was given one plate. Between about 0.85 and 9.5 billion PBMCs per donor were obtained by leukapheresis. Libraries were prepared and TCR repertoires were sequenced by different laboratories using diverse techniques, in order to increase sequencing depth and limit assay-specific biases. Blood TCR repertoires of five healthy adults were deeply sequenced to estimate repertoire size and the extent of clonotype sharing between individuals. Study-wide conclusions, independent of this receptor: Larger estimated clonotype richness was generally found for naive subsets than for memory subsets. Pairwise subsampling led to the expectation that sequencing depth would affect the degree of clonotype sharing among donors. Because the study included only a small number of donors, the genetic and exposure-history diversity represented was limited. Only blood was sampled, and tissue TCR repertoires likely differ from those in blood. Clonotypes shared by all four sorted-subset donors showed higher generation probabilities than non-shared clonotypes. Across a few donors, 5% to 6% of naive CD4, more than 3% of naive CD8, approximately 2.5% of memory CD4, and approximately 0.4% of memory CD8 clonotypes were shared. Rarefaction of sorted-subset datasets indicated incomplete sequencing despite the large sequencing depth.

The CDR3 has 15 amino acids, counting the end cysteine and phenylalanine. Solely the CDR3 DNA is kept, with 45 bases framed from the first base. Relative to germline, V is 0 bases shorter and J is 2 bases shorter, with 8 bases between their ends. Sequences MGHRA (CDR1) and YSYEKL (CDR2) are obtained from the germline V gene. Healthy HIV-negative adults with no recently reported acute infections or vaccinations were included as donors. Every donor was a Caucasian adult living in Nashville, Tennessee, USA. CD8 memory samples combined magnetically selected CD45RO+ cells with CCR7-negative CD45RA+ effector memory (TemRA) cells. Blood was collected by leukapheresis, and PBMCs were isolated by Ficoll-Histopaque density gradient centrifugation and then cryopreserved in liquid nitrogen vapor phase. Analytical flow cytometry was used to check the purity and quantity of every magnetically sorted T cell population. Each sorted fraction had its genomic DNA isolated and then quantified by UV absorbance on a Nanodrop 2000c.

Remarks on this clone: Its antigen is still unknown. No much larger clone exists at a distance of one base, and base qualities are not known.

Using the deep immunoSEQ assay, TCR CDR3 regions were amplified from genomic DNA by multiplex PCR. For each cell subset, the extracted genomic DNA was distributed evenly across all wells of several immunoSEQ 96-well plates, and each plate served as one replicate. For sorted subsets, 150 to 250 ng genomic DNA, equal to tens of thousands of T cell genomes, was loaded into each replicate PCR. Purified libraries were measured with a Qubit 3.0 fluorometer, size-checked on a Bioanalyzer 2100, and measured again with the KAPA Library Quantification kit. Every immunoSEQ 96-well plate was sequenced on a separate single-read 150-cycle Illumina NextSeq 550 flow cell. The authors' analysis ran thus. Because only junctional sequences without quality scores were contained in the immunoSEQ output, filtering matching that applied to full-length reads could not be performed. To assign V/J genes and CDR3, sequences were annotated against IMGT germline references using PyIR, a Python wrapper for IgBLAST v1.9. Any read was removed if the V/J assignment was weak (E-value above 1e-6), the CDR3 was missing, or the read contained stop codons, out-of-frame junctions, or ambiguous translated residues. V3J clonotypes were defined as sequences sharing an identical inferred V gene, J gene, and CDR3 amino acid sequence. Percentage overlap between repertoires was computed as shared unique clonotypes divided by the size of the smaller repertoire. Three approaches were used to assess repertoire richness: RTK rarefaction, the Chao1 estimator, and Recon v2.1 estimates of unobserved clonotypes. OLGA was used to compute generation probabilities for all TCRbeta clonotypes that the gDNA method yielded from a handful of donors. Sourced from immuneACCESS, this table was stored by TCRdb with only in-frame sequences that have V and J called. A share of the clones is absent; for the studies checked, an unresolved V gene accounts for under half, and the remainder has no known explanation. D and trimming come from the DNA, and the V and J calls and clone size come from that table. In all, the sample holds over 300,000 clones, and roughly 87% of those were seen once. Roughly 16% of the sample goes to the ten largest clones.

The chain joins TRBV4-1 to TRBJ1-5, with no confident D gene call. The source material was memory CD8+ T cells sorted from blood. The meaning of the sample's cell subset or site label: CD45RO+ cells pooled with CCR7-negative TemRA cells. This clonotype was obtained from a man aged 18 to 29 in good health. The DNA reads as follows: TGCGCCAGCAGCCAAGAGGGGTTGGGCAATCAGCCCCAGCATTTT. It translates to CASSQEGLGNQPQHF.